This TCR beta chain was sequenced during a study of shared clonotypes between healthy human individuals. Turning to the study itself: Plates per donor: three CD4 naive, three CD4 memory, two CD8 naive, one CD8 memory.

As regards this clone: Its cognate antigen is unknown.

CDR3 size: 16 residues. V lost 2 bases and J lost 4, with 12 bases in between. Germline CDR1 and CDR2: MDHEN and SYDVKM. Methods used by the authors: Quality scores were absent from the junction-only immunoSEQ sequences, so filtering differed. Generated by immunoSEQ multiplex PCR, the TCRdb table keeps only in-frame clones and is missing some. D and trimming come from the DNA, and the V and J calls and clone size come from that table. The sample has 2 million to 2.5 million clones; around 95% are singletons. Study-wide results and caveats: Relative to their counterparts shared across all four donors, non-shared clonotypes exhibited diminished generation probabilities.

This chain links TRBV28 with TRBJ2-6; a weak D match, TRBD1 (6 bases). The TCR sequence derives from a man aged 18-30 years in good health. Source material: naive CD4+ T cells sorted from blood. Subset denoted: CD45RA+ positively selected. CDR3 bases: TGTGCCAGCAGTTTAGAAGGACAGATCGGGGCCAACGTCCTGACTTTC. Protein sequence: CASSLEGQIGANVLTF.